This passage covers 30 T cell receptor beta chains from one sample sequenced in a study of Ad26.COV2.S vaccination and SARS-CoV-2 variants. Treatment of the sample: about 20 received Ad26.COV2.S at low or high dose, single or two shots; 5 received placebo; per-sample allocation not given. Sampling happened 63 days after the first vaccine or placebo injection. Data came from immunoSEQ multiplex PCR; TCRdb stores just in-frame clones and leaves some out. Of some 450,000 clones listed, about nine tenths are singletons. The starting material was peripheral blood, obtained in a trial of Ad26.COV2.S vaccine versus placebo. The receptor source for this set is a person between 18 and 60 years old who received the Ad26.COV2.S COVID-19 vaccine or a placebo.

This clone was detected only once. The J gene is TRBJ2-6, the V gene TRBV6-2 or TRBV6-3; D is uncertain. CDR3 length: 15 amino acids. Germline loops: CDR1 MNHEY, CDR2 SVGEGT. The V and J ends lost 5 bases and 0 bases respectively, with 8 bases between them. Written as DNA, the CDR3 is TGTGCCAGCAGTCGACCGACCTCTGGGGCCAACGTCCTGACTTTC. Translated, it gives CASSRPTSGANVLTF.

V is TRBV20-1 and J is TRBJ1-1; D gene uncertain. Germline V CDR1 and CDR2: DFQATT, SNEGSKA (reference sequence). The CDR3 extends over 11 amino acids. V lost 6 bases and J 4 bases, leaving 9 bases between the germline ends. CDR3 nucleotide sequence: TGCAGTGCCCCGACAAGCACTGAAGCTTTCTTT. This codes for CSAPTSTEAFF.

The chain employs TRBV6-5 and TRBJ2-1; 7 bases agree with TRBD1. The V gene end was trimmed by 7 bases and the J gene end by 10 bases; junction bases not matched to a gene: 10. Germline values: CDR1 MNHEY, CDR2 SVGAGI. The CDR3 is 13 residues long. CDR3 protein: CASNRNRGAEQFF. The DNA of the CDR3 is TGTGCCAGCAATCGGAACAGGGGTGCCGAGCAGTTCTTC.

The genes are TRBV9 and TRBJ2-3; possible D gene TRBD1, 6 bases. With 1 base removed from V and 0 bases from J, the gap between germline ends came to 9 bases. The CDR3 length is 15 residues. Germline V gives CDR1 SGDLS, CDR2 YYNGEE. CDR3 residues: CASSVMGQSTDTQYF. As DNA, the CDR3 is TGTGCCAGCAGCGTAATGGGACAAAGCACAGATACGCAGTATTTT. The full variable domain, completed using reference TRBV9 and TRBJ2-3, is DSGVTQTPKHLITATGQRVTLRCSPRSGDLSVYWYQQSLDQGLQFLIQYYNGEERAKGNILERFSAQQFPDLHSELNLSSLELGDSALYFCASSVMGQSTDTQYFGPGTRLTVL.

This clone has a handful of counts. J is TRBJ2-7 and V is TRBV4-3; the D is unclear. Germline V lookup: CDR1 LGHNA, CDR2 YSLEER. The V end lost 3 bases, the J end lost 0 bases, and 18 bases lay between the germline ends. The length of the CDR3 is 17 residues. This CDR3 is CASSQAPAGSLSYEQYF. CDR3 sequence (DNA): TGCGCCAGCAGCCAGGCCCCTGCCGGCAGTCTCTCCTACGAGCAGTACTTC.

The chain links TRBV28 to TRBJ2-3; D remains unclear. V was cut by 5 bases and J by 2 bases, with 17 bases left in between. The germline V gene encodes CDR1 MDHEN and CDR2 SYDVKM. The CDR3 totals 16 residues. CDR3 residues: CASSIQRPGSTDTQYF. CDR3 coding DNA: TGTGCCAGCAGTATCCAGAGGCCCGGATCCACAGATACGCAGTATTTT.

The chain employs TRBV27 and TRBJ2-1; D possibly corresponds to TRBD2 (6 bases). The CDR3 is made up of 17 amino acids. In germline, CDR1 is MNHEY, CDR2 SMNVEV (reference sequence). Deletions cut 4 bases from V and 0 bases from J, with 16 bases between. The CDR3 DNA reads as TGTGCCAGCAGTTCCGGGGGTGGAGGTAGCTCCTACAATGAGCAGTTCTTC. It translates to CASSSGGGGSSYNEQFF.

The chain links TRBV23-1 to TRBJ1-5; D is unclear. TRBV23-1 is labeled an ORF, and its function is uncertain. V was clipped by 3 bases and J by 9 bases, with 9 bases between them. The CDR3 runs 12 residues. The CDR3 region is CASSQSDGPQHF. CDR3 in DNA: TGCGCCAGCAGTCAGTCGGACGGGCCCCAGCATTTT.

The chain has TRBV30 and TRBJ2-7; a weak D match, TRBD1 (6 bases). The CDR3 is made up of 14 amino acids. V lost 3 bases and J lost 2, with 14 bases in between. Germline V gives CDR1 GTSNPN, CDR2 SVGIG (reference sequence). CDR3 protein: CAWRENRDPYEQYF. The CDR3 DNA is TGTGCCTGGAGAGAGAACAGGGACCCCTACGAGCAGTACTTC.

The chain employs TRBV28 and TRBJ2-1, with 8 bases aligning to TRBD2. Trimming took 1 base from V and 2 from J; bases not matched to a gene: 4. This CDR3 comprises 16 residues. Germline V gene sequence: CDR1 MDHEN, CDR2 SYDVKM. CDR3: CASSLFPGGTYNEQFF. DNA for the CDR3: TGTGCCAGCAGTTTATTTCCGGGAGGGACCTACAATGAGCAGTTCTTC.

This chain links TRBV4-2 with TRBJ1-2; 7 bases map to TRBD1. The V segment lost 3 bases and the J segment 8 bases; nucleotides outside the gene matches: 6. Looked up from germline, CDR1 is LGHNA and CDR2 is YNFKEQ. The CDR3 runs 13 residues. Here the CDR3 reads CASSQDRLGGYTF. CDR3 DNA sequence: TGTGCCAGCAGCCAGGACAGGCTAGGGGGCTACACCTTC.

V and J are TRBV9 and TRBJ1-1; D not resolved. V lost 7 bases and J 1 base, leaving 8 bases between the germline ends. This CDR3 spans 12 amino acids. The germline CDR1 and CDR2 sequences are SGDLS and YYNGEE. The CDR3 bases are TGTGCCAGCGGACGGACGAACACTGAAGCTTTCTTT. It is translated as CASGRTNTEAFF.

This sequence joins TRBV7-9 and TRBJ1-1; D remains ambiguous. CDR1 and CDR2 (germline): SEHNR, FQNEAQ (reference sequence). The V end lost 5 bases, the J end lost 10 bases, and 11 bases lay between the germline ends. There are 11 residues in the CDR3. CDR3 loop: CASSPTWGAFF. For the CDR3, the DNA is TGTGCCAGCAGCCCTACATGGGGAGCTTTCTTT.

CDR3 loop: CASSMGQGPYEQYF. CDR3 nucleotides: TGCGCCAGCAGCATGGGACAGGGGCCCTACGAGCAGTACTTC. This rearrangement joins TRBV5-1 to TRBJ2-7, with TRBD1 matching over 10 bases. After removal of 4 bases from V and 2 bases from J, the junction contained 3 bases not matched to a gene. The CDR3 extends over 14 amino acids. Germline V CDR1 and CDR2: SGHRS, YFSETQ.

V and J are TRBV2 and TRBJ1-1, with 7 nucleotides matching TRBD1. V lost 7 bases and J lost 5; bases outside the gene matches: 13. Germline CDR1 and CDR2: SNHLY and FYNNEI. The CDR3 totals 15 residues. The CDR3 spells CASIRQGGGGTEAFF. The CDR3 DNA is TGTGCCAGCATTCGACAGGGTGGGGGAGGAACTGAAGCTTTCTTT.

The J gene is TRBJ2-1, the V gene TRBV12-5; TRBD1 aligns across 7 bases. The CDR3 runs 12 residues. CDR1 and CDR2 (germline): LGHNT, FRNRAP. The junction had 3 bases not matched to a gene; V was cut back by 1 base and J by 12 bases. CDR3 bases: TGTGCTAGTGGTTTGGGACAGGGTGGGCAGTTCTTC. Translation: CASGLGQGGQFF. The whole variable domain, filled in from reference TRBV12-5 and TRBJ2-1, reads DARVTQTPRHKVTEMGQEVTMRCQPILGHNTVFWYRQTMMQGLELLAYFRNRAPLDDSGMPKDRFSAEMPDATLATLKIQPSEPRDSAVYFCASGLGQGGQFFGPGTRLTVL.

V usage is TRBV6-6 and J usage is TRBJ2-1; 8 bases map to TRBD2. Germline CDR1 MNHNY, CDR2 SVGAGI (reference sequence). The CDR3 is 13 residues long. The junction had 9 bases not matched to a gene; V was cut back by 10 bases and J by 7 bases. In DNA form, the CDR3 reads TGTGCCACCGAGCGGGAGCGGGTAAATGAGCAGTTCTTC. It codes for CATERERVNEQFF.

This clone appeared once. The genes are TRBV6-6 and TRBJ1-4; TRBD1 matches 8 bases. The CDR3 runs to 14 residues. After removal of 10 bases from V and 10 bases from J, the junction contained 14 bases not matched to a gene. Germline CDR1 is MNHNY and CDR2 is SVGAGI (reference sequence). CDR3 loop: CATMSDRVRGKLFF. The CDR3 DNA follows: TGTGCCACCATGTCGGACAGGGTTCGTGGAAAACTGTTTTTT.

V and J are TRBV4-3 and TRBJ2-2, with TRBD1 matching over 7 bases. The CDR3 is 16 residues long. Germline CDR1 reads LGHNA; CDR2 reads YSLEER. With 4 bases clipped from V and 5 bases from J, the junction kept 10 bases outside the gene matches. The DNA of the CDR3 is TGCGCCAGCAGCCCGAACAGGGGCTTGGGAACCGGGGAGCTGTTTTTT. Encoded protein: CASSPNRGLGTGELFF.

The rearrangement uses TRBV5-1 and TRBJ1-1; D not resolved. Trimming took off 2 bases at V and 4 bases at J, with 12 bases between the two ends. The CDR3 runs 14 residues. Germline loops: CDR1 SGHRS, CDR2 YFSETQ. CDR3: CASSLPGGPTEAFF. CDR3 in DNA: TGCGCCAGCAGCTTACCGGGTGGTCCCACTGAAGCTTTCTTT.

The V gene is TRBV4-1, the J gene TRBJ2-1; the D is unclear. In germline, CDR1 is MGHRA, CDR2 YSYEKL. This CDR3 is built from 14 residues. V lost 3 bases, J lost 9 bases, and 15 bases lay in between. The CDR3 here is CASSHQGPAAEQFF. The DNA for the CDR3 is TGCGCCAGCAGCCATCAAGGACCCGCCGCTGAGCAGTTCTTC.

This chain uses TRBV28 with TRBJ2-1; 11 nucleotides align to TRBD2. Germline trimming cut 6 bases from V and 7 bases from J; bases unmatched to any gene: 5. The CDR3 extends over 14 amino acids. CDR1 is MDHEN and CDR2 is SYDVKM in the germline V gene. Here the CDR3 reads CASRQLAGENEQFF. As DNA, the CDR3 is TGTGCCAGCAGACAACTAGCGGGAGAGAATGAGCAGTTCTTC.

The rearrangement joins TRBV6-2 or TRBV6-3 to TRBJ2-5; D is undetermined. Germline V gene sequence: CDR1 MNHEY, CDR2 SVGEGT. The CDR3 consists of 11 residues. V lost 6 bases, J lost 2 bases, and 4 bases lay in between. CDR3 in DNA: TGTGCCAGCAGCCTACAAGAGACCCAGTACTTC. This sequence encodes CASSLQETQYF.

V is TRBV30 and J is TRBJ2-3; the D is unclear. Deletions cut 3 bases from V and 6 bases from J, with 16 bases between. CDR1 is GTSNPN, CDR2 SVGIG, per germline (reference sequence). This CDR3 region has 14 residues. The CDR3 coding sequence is TGTGCCTGGAGAGGGCTTCAGGATTCCGATACGCAGTATTTT. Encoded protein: CAWRGLQDSDTQYF.

DNA of the CDR3: TGCGCCAGCAGGGTAGCGACAGATAACGAGCAGTACTTC. Encoded protein: CASRVATDNEQYF. V and J are TRBV5-1 and TRBJ2-7; D may match TRBD1 or TRBD2 (5 bases each). The V gene's germline CDR1 is SGHRS and CDR2 YFSETQ. The CDR3 runs to 13 residues. Trimming took 5 bases from V and 5 from J, leaving 14 bases between them.

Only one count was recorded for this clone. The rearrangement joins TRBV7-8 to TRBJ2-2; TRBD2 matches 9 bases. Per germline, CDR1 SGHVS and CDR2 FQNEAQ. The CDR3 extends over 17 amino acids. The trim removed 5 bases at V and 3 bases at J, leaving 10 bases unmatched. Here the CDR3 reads CASSPRGSGRYTGELFF. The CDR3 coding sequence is TGTGCCAGCAGCCCTCGTGGAAGCGGGAGGTACACCGGGGAGCTGTTTTTT. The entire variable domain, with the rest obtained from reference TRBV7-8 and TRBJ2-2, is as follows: GAGVSQSPRYKVAKRGQDVALRCDPISGHVSLFWYQQALGQGPEFLTYFQNEAQLDKSGLPSDRFFAERPEGSVSTLKIQRTQQEDSAVYLCASSPRGSGRYTGELFFGEGSRLTVL.

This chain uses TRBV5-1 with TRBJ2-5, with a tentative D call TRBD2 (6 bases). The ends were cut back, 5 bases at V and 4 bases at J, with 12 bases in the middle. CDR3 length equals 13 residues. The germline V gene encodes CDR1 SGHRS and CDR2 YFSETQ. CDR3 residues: CASSQGGTETQYF. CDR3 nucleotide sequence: TGCGCCAGCAGTCAGGGAGGTACAGAGACCCAGTACTTC.

CDR3 residues: CSVEWLAGARGKDTQYF. Written as DNA, the CDR3 is TGCAGCGTTGAGTGGCTAGCGGGAGCCCGAGGTAAAGATACGCAGTATTTT. The chain is built from TRBV29-1 and TRBJ2-3, with TRBD2 identical over 10 bases. The CDR3 covers 17 residues. Germline trimming cut 3 bases from V and 5 bases from J; bases unmatched to any gene: 14. Germline V CDR1 and CDR2: SQVTM, ANQGSEA.

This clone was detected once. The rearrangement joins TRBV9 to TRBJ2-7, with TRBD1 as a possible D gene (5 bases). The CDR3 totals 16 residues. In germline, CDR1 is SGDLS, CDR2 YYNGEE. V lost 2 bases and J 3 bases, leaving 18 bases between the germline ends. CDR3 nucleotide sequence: TGTGCCAGCAGCGTGGACCCAGGGTCACCCGGCTACGAGCAGTACTTC. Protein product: CASSVDPGSPGYEQYF.

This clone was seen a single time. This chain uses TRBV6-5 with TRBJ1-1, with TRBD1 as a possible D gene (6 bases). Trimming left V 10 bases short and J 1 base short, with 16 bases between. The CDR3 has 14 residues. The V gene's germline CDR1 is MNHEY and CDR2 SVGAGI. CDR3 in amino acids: CATKGGPANTEAFF. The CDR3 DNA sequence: TGTGCCACCAAGGGGGGCCCGGCGAACACTGAAGCTTTCTTT.